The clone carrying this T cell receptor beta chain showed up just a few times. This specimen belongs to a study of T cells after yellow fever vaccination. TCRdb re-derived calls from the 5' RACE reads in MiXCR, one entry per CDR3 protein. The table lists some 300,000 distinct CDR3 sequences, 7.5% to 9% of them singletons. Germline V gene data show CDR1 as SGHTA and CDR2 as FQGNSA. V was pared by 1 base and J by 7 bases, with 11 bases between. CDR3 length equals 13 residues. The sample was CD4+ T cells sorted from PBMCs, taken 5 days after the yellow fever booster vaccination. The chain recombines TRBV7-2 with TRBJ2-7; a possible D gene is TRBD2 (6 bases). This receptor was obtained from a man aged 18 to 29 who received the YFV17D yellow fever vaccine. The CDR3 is CASSLEAAGEQYV. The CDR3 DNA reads TGTGCCAGCAGCTTAGAAGCCGCGGGGGAGCAGTACGTC.